This T cell receptor beta chain originates from a study of cytomegalovirus exposure and HLA in healthy donors. As for this clone: The antigen is undetermined.

In nominal health when sampled, donors likely had unrecorded immune exposures nonetheless. General study findings and limits: The listing of some 170 TCR beta chains classed them as cytomegalovirus-associated. In a later analysis, TCR beta V- and J-gene trimming was associated with a missense DCLRE1C variant. A further, later analysis showed that HLA-associated TCR beta chains (compared with equally common others) were more clonally expanded.

Both 60 Vbeta primers and 13 Jbeta primers went into the PCR. The method was immunoSEQ multiplex PCR; TCRdb's version includes in-frame clones alone and lacks a portion of them. Of more than 95,000 clones detected, more than 65% appear once; the ten largest clones hold around 1.8%. Per germline, CDR1 SGHAT and CDR2 FQNNGV. With V trimmed by 3 bases and J by 7 bases, 7 bases remained unmatched. There are 16 residues in the CDR3. This receptor was identified in a man in his late teens or twenties in good health and CMV-seronegative. This chain uses TRBV11-2 with TRBJ1-6; TRBD1 matches at 9 bases. The material sequenced was PBMCs. CDR3 protein: CASSLRTGAMNSPLHF. CDR3 coding DNA: TGTGCCAGCAGCTTGAGGACAGGGGCGATGAATTCACCCCTCCACTTT.